This TCR beta chain was documented in a study of radiation and T cells in renal cell carcinoma. Study-wide background: Nephrectomy followed 15 Gy stereotactic body radiation by 4 weeks. The study's findings and limits: Baseline intratumoral clonotype presence is unknown without pretreatment biopsies.

The time point is: blood 2 weeks post-SBRT. The treatment: 15 Gy SBRT to primary tumor, nephrectomy 4 weeks later. After SBRT, blood was collected at 2 and 4 weeks, plus baseline. Clear cell pathology was present in this patient's renal cell carcinoma. This clone was counted once. The antigen is unknown. The CDR3 is 11 amino acids. V lost 7 bases to trimming and J lost 3 bases, with 10 bases between them. From germline, CDR1 is DFQATT and CDR2 SNEGSKA (reference sequence). This table comes from immunoSEQ multiplex PCR, and its TCRdb copy is limited to in-frame clones, with some not included. The sample lists just over 150,000 clones; 80% to 90% were seen once.

The sample consisted of blood, taken from a patient whose treatment included radiotherapy and nephrectomy. The source is a woman between 45 and 65 years old with renal cell carcinoma. The chain links TRBV20-1 to TRBJ2-7, with D perhaps TRBD1 (5 bases). CDR3 sequence: CSVRRGYEQYF. The CDR3 DNA reads as TGCAGTGTTCGTAGGGGCTACGAGCAGTACTTC.